This T cell receptor beta chain was found in a study of tumor-infiltrating lymphocytes in primary liver carcinoma. CDR3 length: 14 amino acids. Germline V gene data show CDR1 as WSHSY and CDR2 as SAAADI. V was pared by 9 bases and J by 12 bases, with 26 bases between. Total RNA (approximately 500 ng) served as template for TCR beta cDNA synthesis primed by a constant-region primer. Three nested multiplex PCR rounds, a slightly modified ARM-PCR, produced the libraries for TCR beta. The first two PCR rounds, roughly 9 cycles each, used TRBV1-TRBV30 forward primers and a C-beta reverse primer. A single record per CDR3 protein comes from TCRdb applying MiXCR to the multiplex PCR reads. The table lists under 30,000 distinct CDR3 sequences, around 79% of them singletons. Total RNA and DNA came together from approximately 20-30 mg of bulk tissue without cell sorting. Each tumor had five separate regions sampled.

Sequences were obtained from liver tumor tissue from sampling region 3. The subset here: tumor region T3, left-lateral pole. The chain carries TRBV10-2 and TRBJ1-1; D possibly corresponds to TRBD1 (6 bases). The receptor was isolated from a man aged 35-49 years with primary liver carcinoma and hepatitis B virus infection. The CDR3 is CASKSGTRNTETFF. The CDR3 region has the DNA TGCGCCAGTAAATCAGGGACAAGGAACACAGAAACTTTCTTT.